This passage covers 17 T cell receptor beta chains from one sample sequenced in a study of T-cell reconstitution after alpha-beta-depleted transplantation in children. The TCRbeta library incorporated unique molecular identifiers. TCRdb fed the PCR reads into MiXCR, producing one record per CDR3 protein. The table lists 15,000 to 20,000 distinct CDR3 sequences, 9.5% to 15% of them singletons. The material was PBMCs, mostly from graft donor cells, obtained 180 days after TCRalphabeta/CD19-depleted stem cell transplant. The receptors derive from a boy younger than two who had a stem cell transplant for Wiskott-Aldrich syndrome, so the T cells may come from the graft donor.

This clonotype has more than one count but fewer than ten. The gene calls are TRBV6-1 and TRBJ1-5, with no clear D. CDR1 is MNHNS, CDR2 SASEGT, per germline. CDR3 length: 13 residues. V was cut by 3 bases and J by 3 bases, with 6 bases left in between. The CDR3 DNA is TGTGCCAGCAGTGACAGTTACAATCAGCCCCAGCATTTT. This encodes CASSDSYNQPQHF.

This clonotype was seen ten or more times. This chain uses TRBV7-9 with TRBJ1-2, with a possible D match to TRBD1 (5 bases). This CDR3 comprises 15 residues. The germline gives CDR1 SEHNR, CDR2 FQNEAQ (reference sequence). V lost 5 bases and J lost 5, with 18 bases in between. In DNA, the CDR3 is TGTGCCAGCAGCCGAAGAGGGGAATCGAGGTATGGCTACACCTTC. This translates into CASSRRGESRYGYTF.

This clonotype was counted at least ten times. The V and J genes are TRBV10-3 and TRBJ1-1; possibly TRBD1 for D (5 bases). The CDR3 covers 13 residues. The V gene lost 10 bases and the J gene lost 2 bases, with 14 bases spanning the gap. The germline V gene has CDR1 ENHRY and CDR2 SYGVKD. The CDR3 DNA sequence: TGTGCCACCCTGAATGGGGCAAACACTGAAGCTTTCTTT. Its protein product is CATLNGANTEAFF.

In this sample, this clonotype turned up a few times. The chain has TRBV11-2 and TRBJ2-5; tentatively, D is TRBD1 (6 bases). Trimming cost V 1 base and J 2 bases, with 14 bases left between them. Per the germline V gene, CDR1 is SGHAT and CDR2 is FQNNGV. CDR3 size: 16 residues. The CDR3 is CASSLVRTAVQETQYF. The CDR3 coding sequence is TGTGCCAGCAGCTTAGTCCGGACAGCAGTACAAGAGACCCAGTACTTC. Using reference TRBV11-2 and TRBJ2-5 for the parts outside the CDR3, the full variable domain is EAGVAQSPRYKIIEKRQSVAFWCNPISGHATLYWYQQILGQGPKLLIQFQNNGVVDDSQLPKDRFSAERLKGVDSTLKIQPAKLEDSAVYLCASSLVRTAVQETQYFGPGTRLLVL.

This clonotype has ten or more counts. The chain carries TRBV20-1 and TRBJ2-4, with 7 bases fitting TRBD2. With 3 bases clipped from V and 5 bases from J, the junction kept 7 bases outside the gene matches. Germline values: CDR1 DFQATT, CDR2 SNEGSKA (reference sequence). The CDR3 is 14 residues long. CDR3 region: CSARRGGPQNIQYF. CDR3 bases: TGCAGTGCTAGGAGGGGAGGGCCGCAAAACATTCAGTACTTC.

This clonotype was counted many times. The chain combines TRBV3-1 with TRBJ1-1; perhaps TRBD1 as D (5 bases). The germline V and J ends were trimmed by 0 bases and 3 bases, with 8 bases remaining between them. Germline V CDR1 and CDR2: LGHDT, YNNKEL (reference sequence). This CDR3 spans 14 amino acids. The CDR3 here is CASSQESGDTEAFF. Here the CDR3 DNA reads TGTGCCAGCAGCCAAGAGTCGGGGGACACTGAAGCTTTCTTT. The full variable domain, its missing parts supplied by reference TRBV3-1 and TRBJ1-1, is DTAVSQTPKYLVTQMGNDKSIKCEQNLGHDTMYWYKQDSKKFLKIMFSYNNKELIINETVPNRFSPKSPDKAHLNLHINSLELGDSAVYFCASSQESGDTEAFFGQGTRLTVV.

This chain links TRBV3-1 with TRBJ2-7; 11 bases fit TRBD1. V lost 4 bases and J lost 7; bases outside the gene matches: 6. Germline V lookup: CDR1 LGHDT, CDR2 YNNKEL (reference sequence). There are 14 residues in the CDR3. CDR3 protein: CASSPGQGAREQYF. Written as DNA, the CDR3 is TGTGCCAGCAGCCCTGGACAGGGGGCACGGGAGCAGTACTTC.

This clonotype was seen ten or more times. The chain joins TRBV5-1 to TRBJ2-3, with 9 bases fitting TRBD2. CDR1 is SGHRS, CDR2 YFSETQ, per germline. Trimming took 4 bases from V and 4 from J; bases not matched to a gene: 4. The CDR3 is 14 amino acids. The CDR3 loop is CASSEGLASDTQYF. The CDR3 DNA reads TGCGCCAGCAGCGAGGGACTAGCCTCAGATACGCAGTATTTT.

This clonotype has only one observation. The chain employs TRBV5-4 and TRBJ2-3; 11 nucleotides line up with TRBD2. Per the germline V gene, CDR1 is SGHNT and CDR2 is YYREEE (reference sequence). Trimming took 2 bases from V and 2 from J; bases not matched to a gene: 4. This CDR3 has 16 residues. The CDR3 DNA reads as TGTGCCAGCAGCTTTGGGACTAGCGGCCACACAGATACGCAGTATTTT. Protein product: CASSFGTSGHTDTQYF. Based on the CDR3 plus reference TRBV5-4 and TRBJ2-3, the full variable domain is ETGVTQSPTHLIKTRGQQVTLRCSSQSGHNTVSWYQQALGQGPQFIFQYYREEENGRGNFPPRFSGLQFPNYSSELNVNALELDDSALYLCASSFGTSGHTDTQYFGPGTRLTVL.

The chain recombines TRBV11-2 with TRBJ2-6; TRBD1 aligns across 8 bases. V shed 5 bases, J shed 2 bases, and the junction held 2 bases outside the gene matches. The CDR3 extends over 15 amino acids. Germline lookup yields CDR1 SGHAT and CDR2 FQNNGV. Here the CDR3 DNA reads TGTGCCAGCAGCCAGGACAGGGCTGGGGCCAACGTCCTGACTTTC. Translated, it gives CASSQDRAGANVLTF.

The chain combines TRBV9 with TRBJ2-1, with D unclear. In germline, CDR1 is SGDLS, CDR2 YYNGEE. V lost 0 bases, J lost 1 base, and 5 bases lay in between. The CDR3 runs 14 residues. For the CDR3, the DNA is TGTGCCAGCAGCGTAGGCGAATCCTACAATGAGCAGTTCTTC. Amino acids: CASSVGESYNEQFF.

This clonotype has more than one count but fewer than ten. The chain carries TRBV7-9 and TRBJ2-5; no clear D. The ends were cut back, 1 base at V and 3 bases at J, with 6 bases in the middle. The CDR3 runs to 13 residues. CDR1 is SEHNR and CDR2 is FQNEAQ in the germline V gene (reference sequence). CDR3 in DNA: TGTGCCAGCAGCTTAGAACGGAAAGAGACCCAGTACTTC. This gives the protein CASSLERKETQYF.

This clonotype has a count of ten or more. V and J are TRBV20-1 and TRBJ2-1, with 8 bases aligning to TRBD2. The CDR3 consists of 10 residues. J lost 14 bases, V lost 5 bases, and 5 bases had no gene match. Looked up from germline, CDR1 is DFQATT and CDR2 is SNEGSKA (reference sequence). CDR3 residues: CSAYKAGEFF. CDR3 coding DNA: TGCAGTGCTTACAAAGCGGGAGAGTTCTTC.

This chain links TRBV30 with TRBJ2-1; TRBD2 aligns across 9 bases. The CDR3 runs 14 residues. Germline V lookup: CDR1 GTSNPN, CDR2 SVGIG (reference sequence). J lost 7 bases, V lost 2 bases, and 6 bases had no gene match. Written as DNA, the CDR3 is TGTGCCTGGAGTAGGCGGGAGGGGAGAAATGAGCAGTTCTTC. Translating gives CAWSRREGRNEQFF.

This clonotype was counted between two and nine times. The chain links TRBV12-3 or TRBV12-4 to TRBJ2-5; the D is unclear. The CDR3 sequence is 14 residues long. With 1 base removed from V and 5 bases from J, the gap between germline ends came to 11 bases. CDR3 DNA sequence: TGTGCCAGCAGTTTAGTCGGGTTAAGGGAGACCCAGTACTTC. Translating gives CASSLVGLRETQYF.

This clonotype showed up just a few times. V is TRBV6-1 and J is TRBJ2-7; 8 bases are shared with TRBD1. The CDR3 covers 15 residues. Looked up from germline, CDR1 is MNHNS and CDR2 is SASEGT. Trimming cost V 9 bases and J 0 bases; bases outside gene matches: 10. The CDR3 sequence is CASTPGGAISYEQYF. CDR3 DNA sequence: TGTGCCAGTACACCAGGGGGCGCGATCTCCTACGAGCAGTACTTC.

This clonotype was counted between two and nine times. This rearrangement joins TRBV6-6 to TRBJ2-2; possibly TRBD2 for D (6 bases). The ends were cut back, 5 bases at V and 7 bases at J, with 11 bases in the middle. The V gene's germline CDR1 is MNHNY and CDR2 SVGAGI (reference sequence). This CDR3 comprises 13 residues. The CDR3 DNA reads TGTGCCAGCAGTAAGGACGGGGGCGGGGAGCTGTTTTTT. This translates into CASSKDGGGELFF.